This TCR beta chain came from a study of post-analysis software for immune sequencing data. Unique molecular identifiers tagged the TCR beta cDNA libraries. TCRdb reanalysed the PCR reads using MiXCR and keeps one entry per CDR3 protein. The table shows more than 450,000 distinct CDR3 sequences, with roughly two fifths occurring only once. The CDR3 is 13 residues long. CDR1 and CDR2 from the germline V gene are SGHTA and FQGNSA. V lost 4 bases to trimming and J lost 6 bases, with 12 bases between them. Findings and limits, study-wide: Comparison of patients with controls showed 5 or 6 TRBV segments more frequent in patients, TRBV5-6, TRBV5-1 and TRBV20-1 among them.

A remark on this clonotype: Its specificity is unknown.

Sequencing input: blood. The chain carries TRBV7-2 and TRBJ1-2; D not certain. This TCR was recovered from a girl aged 10 to 17 with multiple sclerosis. CDR3 in amino acids: CASSSSFLHGYTF. The CDR3 region has the DNA TGTGCCAGCAGCTCTTCCTTTCTACATGGCTACACCTTC.